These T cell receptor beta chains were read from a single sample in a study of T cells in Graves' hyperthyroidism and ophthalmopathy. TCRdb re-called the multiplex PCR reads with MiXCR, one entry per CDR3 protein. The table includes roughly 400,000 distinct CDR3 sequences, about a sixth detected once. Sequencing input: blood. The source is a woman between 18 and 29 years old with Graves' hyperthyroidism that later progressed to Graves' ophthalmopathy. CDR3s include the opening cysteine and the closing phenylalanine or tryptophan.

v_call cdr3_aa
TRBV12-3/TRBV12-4 CASTSDRSFSGNTIYF
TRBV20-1 CSARETSGTPYF
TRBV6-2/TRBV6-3 CASSYMGLGTYEQYF
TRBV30 CAWSVGVRRGYTF
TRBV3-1 CASSLRDYNYEQYF
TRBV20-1 CSASSPGRQETQYF
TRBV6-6 CASSYTENTEAFF
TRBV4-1 CASSQEGTSGRGETQYF
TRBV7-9 CASSLVAGRLHNEQFF
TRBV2 CASSRTSGRTYEQYF
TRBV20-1 CSARGLAGVSEQYF
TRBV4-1 CASSQEGDMNTQYF
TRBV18 CASSVDRKTNYGYTF